Each of the 9 T cell receptor beta chains below was sequenced from the same sample in a study of beta chain features in type 1 diabetes. Whole-study results and caveats: TCRB CDR3s were moderately but significantly shorter in Type 1 diabetes patients in all four CD4+ subsets.

Antigen specificity for these receptors is unknown. The authors reverse transcribed all of the isolated RNA, so sequencing captured expressed TCRB transcripts. Clones were read by immunoSEQ multiplex PCR, and TCRdb kept only the in-frame ones, dropping some. The table includes around 250,000 clones, 11% to 15% detected once. Sequences were obtained from naive CD4+ T cells from blood. The receptors stem from a man aged 25-45 years with type 1 diabetes.

The chain uses TRBV30 and TRBJ1-2; 8 nucleotides match TRBD1. The CDR3 loop spans 15 amino acids. Germline V gene sequence: CDR1 GTSNPN, CDR2 SVGIG (reference sequence). After removal of 2 bases from V and 4 bases from J, the junction contained 9 bases not matched to a gene. The CDR3 nucleotides read TGTGCCTGGAGTCCCGGACAGGGATGGAGCTATGGCTACACCTTC. Its protein product is CAWSPGQGWSYGYTF. The full variable domain, with the rest looked up from reference TRBV30 and TRBJ1-2, is SQTIHQWPATLVQPVGSPLSLECTVEGTSNPNLYWYRQAAGRGLQLLFYSVGIGQISSEVPQNLSASRPQDRQFILSSKKLLLSDSGFYLCAWSPGQGWSYGYTFGSGTRLTVV.

The CDR3 DNA follows: TGTGCCAGCTCACCAGGGCAGGGGGGAAGCAATCAGCCCCAGCATTTT. The encoded protein is CASSPGQGGSNQPQHF. The V and J genes are TRBV18 and TRBJ1-5, with 7 bases matching TRBD1. Germline lookup yields CDR1 KGHSH and CDR2 LQKENI. The CDR3 extends over 16 amino acids. The junction had 5 bases not matched to a gene; V was cut back by 2 bases and J by 1 base.

The chain uses TRBV5-4 and TRBJ2-1, with 11 bases aligning to TRBD2. The CDR3 is made up of 14 amino acids. Germline V gene data show CDR1 as SGHNT and CDR2 as YYREEE (reference sequence). The trim removed 6 bases at V and 7 bases at J, leaving 6 bases unmatched. The CDR3 sequence: CASTRASGRNEQFF. Written as DNA, the CDR3 is TGTGCCAGCACTCGGGCTAGCGGGAGGAATGAGCAGTTCTTC.

The chain couples TRBV7-9 to TRBJ1-1, with D perhaps matching TRBD1 (6 bases). The CDR3 sequence is 15 residues long. Per the germline V gene, CDR1 is SEHNR and CDR2 is FQNEAQ (reference sequence). Trimming took off 2 bases at V and 1 base at J, with 11 bases between the two ends. The CDR3, as DNA: TGTGCCAGCAGCTTACAGGGGTCCTCGAACACTGAAGCTTTCTTT. It yields the protein CASSLQGSSNTEAFF.

J is TRBJ1-6 and V is TRBV7-2; D uncertain. CDR3 length: 15 residues. V gave up 0 bases and J gave up 7 bases, with 10 bases separating them. CDR1 SGHTA and CDR2 FQGNSA come from the germline V gene. The CDR3, as DNA: TGTGCCAGCAGCTTAGCGTCTACGGGAAATTCACCCCTCCACTTT. It translates to CASSLASTGNSPLHF.

This clone was seen a handful of times. The chain employs TRBV19 and TRBJ2-3; D perhaps matches TRBD1 (5 bases). Trimming pared 5 bases from V and 6 bases from J, leaving 15 bases between. Germline-derived CDR1 and CDR2 are LNHDA and SQIVND (reference sequence). This CDR3 has 14 amino acids. The chain's CDR3 is CASSWGSFDDTQYF. Here the CDR3 DNA reads TGTGCCAGTAGTTGGGGCTCGTTTGACGATACGCAGTATTTT.

V gene TRBV4-1 combines with J gene TRBJ2-7, with TRBD1 matching over 9 bases. The CDR3 spans 15 residues. Unmatched junction bases numbered 6, after V lost 1 base and J lost 5 bases. Germline lookup yields CDR1 MGHRA and CDR2 YSYEKL. The CDR3 reads CASSQVGDRAHEQYF. For the CDR3, the DNA is TGCGCCAGCAGCCAAGTGGGGGACAGGGCCCACGAGCAGTACTTC.

This clone came up a few times. The chain links TRBV19 to TRBJ2-7; D possibly corresponds to TRBD2 (6 bases). The V end lost 6 bases, the J end lost 6 bases, and 21 bases lay between the germline ends. The CDR3 extends over 15 amino acids. Germline-derived CDR1 and CDR2 are LNHDA and SQIVND (reference sequence). CDR3 region: CASSSSERAPLEQYF. CDR3 DNA: TGTGCCAGTAGCTCCTCGGAGCGGGCCCCCCTCGAGCAGTACTTC.

This clone has only a few counts. J is TRBJ1-5 and V is TRBV4-1; D possibly corresponds to TRBD1 (5 bases). Germline CDR1 MGHRA, CDR2 YSYEKL. V lost 0 bases, J lost 6 bases, and 12 bases lay in between. The CDR3 has 15 residues. CDR3 bases: TGCGCCAGCAGCCAAGATACGGGCGGGGGTCAGCCCCAGCATTTT. This codes for CASSQDTGGGQPQHF.